Following are 17 T cell receptor beta chains from one sample sequenced in a study of T cells in Graves' hyperthyroidism and ophthalmopathy. Amplification of TCR beta CDR3 regions used RNA as the template. TCR CDR3 underwent first-round RT-PCR with the HTBI primer set. TCRdb ran MiXCR on the multiplex PCR reads and lists one entry per CDR3 protein. The sample contains some 570,000 distinct CDR3 sequences, 17% of which appear only once. The specimen sequenced was blood. Receptors originate from a young woman with Graves' ophthalmopathy.

This clonotype was found many times. The chain couples TRBV5-8 to TRBJ1-1; TRBD1 is a possible D gene (6 bases). This CDR3 contains 14 residues. V lost 1 base and J 3 bases, leaving 10 bases between the germline ends. Germline lookup yields CDR1 SGHTS and CDR2 YDEGEE. The CDR3 region is CASSLNRAYTEAFF. CDR3 DNA: TGTGCCAGCAGCTTGAACAGGGCTTACACTGAAGCTTTCTTT.

This clonotype has ten or more counts. The J gene is TRBJ1-4, the V gene TRBV30; 11 bases are shared with TRBD1. Germline CDR1 is GTSNPN and CDR2 is SVGIG (reference sequence). With 3 bases clipped from V and 6 bases from J, the junction kept 6 bases outside the gene matches. There are 15 residues in the CDR3. The CDR3 DNA sequence: TGTGCCTGGAGGAGGGACAGGGGGATCGATGAAAAACTGTTTTTT. Amino acids: CAWRRDRGIDEKLFF. Looking up the rest from reference TRBV30 and TRBJ1-4 gives the full variable domain: SQTIHQWPATLVQPVGSPLSLECTVEGTSNPNLYWYRQAAGRGLQLLFYSVGIGQISSEVPQNLSASRPQDRQFILSSKKLLLSDSGFYLCAWRRDRGIDEKLFFGSGTQLSVL.

This clonotype was counted at least ten times. The chain employs TRBV11-3 and TRBJ1-6, with D uncertain. Trimming cost V 5 bases and J 9 bases, with 14 bases left between them. The V gene's germline CDR1 is SGHNT and CDR2 YENEEA. The CDR3 has 14 amino acids. The CDR3 spells CASSLSRTGSPLHF. The DNA for the CDR3 is TGTGCCAGCAGCCTTAGTCGGACGGGTTCACCCCTCCACTTT. Together with reference TRBV11-3 and TRBJ1-6, the CDR3 gives the full variable domain: EAGVVQSPRYKIIEKKQPVAFWCNPISGHNTLYWYLQNLGQGPELLIRYENEEAVDDSQLPKDRFSAERLKGVDSTLKIQPAELGDSAVYLCASSLSRTGSPLHFGNGTRLTVT.

Here the CDR3 DNA reads TGTGCCAGCAGCTTAGTTGGGGGAGAGGCCTATGGCTACACCTTC. It encodes CASSLVGGEAYGYTF. The chain combines TRBV7-9 with TRBJ1-2; TRBD1 is a possible D gene (5 bases). V shed 1 base and J shed 4 bases, with 13 bases lying between them. The germline CDR1 and CDR2 sequences are SEHNR and FQNEAQ (reference sequence). The CDR3 consists of 15 residues.

This clonotype was counted many times. The chain uses TRBV20-1 and TRBJ2-1, with no clear D. Per germline, CDR1 DFQATT and CDR2 SNEGSKA (reference sequence). The CDR3 has 13 amino acids. Trimming stripped 6 bases from V and 6 bases from J, with 15 bases between. CDR3 protein: CSASGLQSNEQFF. CDR3 DNA sequence: TGCAGTGCCAGTGGCCTACAAAGCAATGAGCAGTTCTTC.

This clonotype was recorded at least ten times. The V and J genes are TRBV5-1 and TRBJ1-2; D may be TRBD1 (5 bases). The CDR3 loop spans 13 amino acids. Germline CDR1 is SGHRS and CDR2 is YFSETQ. The germline V and J ends were trimmed by 4 bases and 6 bases, with 13 bases remaining between them. CDR3 loop: CASSGQLRDGYTF. For the CDR3, the DNA is TGCGCCAGCAGCGGACAATTAAGGGATGGCTACACCTTC.

This clonotype appeared many times. The chain recombines TRBV27 with TRBJ2-1, with 10 bases aligning to TRBD2. CDR3 size: 15 residues. V was pared by 7 bases and J by 3 bases, with 6 bases of the junction left unmatched. Germline CDR1 reads MNHEY; CDR2 reads SMNVEV (reference sequence). The CDR3 DNA is TGTGCCAGCACAGCGGGAGGGCCAGTCTACAATGAGCAGTTCTTC. Its protein is CASTAGGPVYNEQFF.

This clonotype was recorded at least ten times. This chain joins TRBV12-3 or TRBV12-4 and TRBJ2-1; D might be TRBD1 (5 bases). The CDR3 runs to 12 residues. V lost 5 bases to trimming and J lost 7 bases, with 9 bases between them. The CDR3 loop is CASSPGHNEQFF. The CDR3 DNA reads as TGTGCCAGCAGTCCAGGACATAATGAGCAGTTCTTC.

The chain is built from TRBV2 and TRBJ2-5; 14 bases line up with TRBD2. The germline gives CDR1 SNHLY, CDR2 FYNNEI. The length of the CDR3 is 18 residues. After removal of 1 base from V and 2 bases from J, the junction contained 6 bases not matched to a gene. The CDR3: CASSEDPGLAGEQETQYF. CDR3 sequence (DNA): TGTGCCAGCAGTGAAGACCCGGGACTAGCGGGAGAACAAGAGACCCAGTACTTC.

The chain uses TRBV12-3 or TRBV12-4 and TRBJ2-1; 7 bases match TRBD1. The J segment lost 9 bases and the V segment lost 6 bases, leaving 14 bases of the junction unmatched. The CDR3 length is 15 residues. CDR3 protein: CASRLDETGYGEQFF. The CDR3 bases are TGTGCCAGCAGGCTCGACGAGACAGGGTATGGTGAGCAGTTCTTC.

This clonotype was seen only a few times. The chain combines TRBV9 with TRBJ2-1, with 8 positions matching TRBD2. J gave up 8 bases and V 5 bases, and 3 bases lay outside the gene matches. Germline V gene sequence: CDR1 SGDLS, CDR2 YYNGEE. CDR3 length equals 12 residues. The CDR3 coding sequence is TGTGCCAGCAGGGGGACTAGTGATGAGCAGTTCTTC. It codes for CASRGTSDEQFF.

At least ten counts were recorded for this clonotype. The chain joins TRBV18 to TRBJ2-1; D unresolved. The CDR3 has 19 residues. Germline V CDR1 and CDR2: KGHSH, LQKENI. V was pared by 0 bases and J by 7 bases, with 25 bases between. The CDR3 spells CASSPPSPPVAGIGNEQFF. CDR3 sequence (DNA): TGTGCCAGCTCACCACCATCCCCACCGGTGGCAGGAATCGGAAATGAGCAGTTCTTC.

This chain joins TRBV15 and TRBJ2-7; 8 bases map to TRBD1. CDR1 is LNHNV, CDR2 YYDKDF, per germline (reference sequence). CDR3 length: 16 residues. V lost 0 bases, J lost 0 bases, and 4 bases stayed unmatched. The CDR3 DNA reads TGTGCCACCAGCAGAGACCGGGACAGGAGCTCCTACGAGCAGTACTTC. Translating gives CATSRDRDRSSYEQYF.

In this sample, this clonotype turned up many times. V is TRBV28 and J is TRBJ1-1; 9 nucleotides agree with TRBD1. CDR1 is MDHEN, CDR2 SYDVKM, per germline. The CDR3 spans 16 residues. The J segment lost 4 bases and the V segment lost 3 bases, leaving 9 bases of the junction unmatched. As DNA, the CDR3 is TGTGCCAGCAGTTTCGGACAGGGGAATACGGGCACTGAAGCTTTCTTT. Its protein is CASSFGQGNTGTEAFF.

This chain links TRBV12-3 or TRBV12-4 with TRBJ1-4, with D unclear. The CDR3 runs to 13 residues. V shed 6 bases and J shed 7 bases, with 12 bases lying between them. The CDR3 reads CASSPGWGEKLFF. The CDR3 DNA reads TGTGCCAGCAGCCCTGGGTGGGGTGAAAAACTGTTTTTT.

This clonotype was recorded at least ten times. CDR3 sequence (DNA): TGTGCCAGCACCTCCCATTTCAGAAACAAGGGTTGGACAGATACGCAGTATTTT. It encodes CASTSHFRNKGWTDTQYF. The genes are TRBV12-3 or TRBV12-4 and TRBJ2-3; D gene unclear. This CDR3 is 18 amino acids long. V was trimmed by 7 bases and J by 3 bases, leaving 26 bases between them.

The chain joins TRBV2 to TRBJ2-3; 7 nucleotides match TRBD2. Trimming cost V 6 bases and J 6 bases; bases outside gene matches: 12. Germline CDR1 reads SNHLY; CDR2 reads FYNNEI. The CDR3 extends over 15 amino acids. The CDR3 here is CASSQGLITGDTQYF. In nucleotides, the CDR3 is TGTGCCAGCAGCCAGGGACTAATCACGGGGGATACGCAGTATTTT.